The 10 T cell receptor beta chains reported below all come from one sample, sequenced in a study of blood T cell repertoires in COVID-19. Assay: immunoSEQ multiplex PCR; the TCRdb copy retains only in-frame clones and omits some. The sample holds 130,000 or so clones, roughly four fifths seen once. The sample taken for sequencing was peripheral blood. These receptors were taken from a woman aged 60-75 years with acute or convalescent COVID-19.

The chain joins TRBV7-9 to TRBJ1-2; TRBD1 is a possible D gene (6 bases). Germline CDR1 SEHNR, CDR2 FQNEAQ (reference sequence). The CDR3 runs to 16 residues. Deletions cut 5 bases from V and 5 bases from J, with 21 bases between. CDR3 sequence (DNA): TGTGCCAGCAGCCCCCTTGACTTGGGGGCCCTTTATGGCTACACCTTC. It is translated as CASSPLDLGALYGYTF.

On this clone itself: Other DNA variants within this sample encode the same CDR3. The rearrangement joins TRBV10-3 to TRBJ1-2, with TRBD1 matching over 8 bases. V lost 5 bases, J lost 3 bases, and 5 bases stayed unmatched. Germline V CDR1 and CDR2: ENHRY, SYGVKD. The CDR3 is 14 residues long. The CDR3 protein is CAISLGQGDYGYTF. As DNA, the CDR3 is TGTGCCATCAGTCTCGGACAGGGAGACTATGGCTACACCTTC.

This clone appeared a few times. This chain uses TRBV3-1 (or the pseudogene TRBV3-2) with TRBJ1-6; no firm D call. CDR1 LGHDT and CDR2 YNNKEL come from the germline V gene (reference sequence). The CDR3 has 14 amino acids. V shed 8 bases and J shed 13 bases, with 21 bases lying between them. Written as DNA, the CDR3 is TGTGCCAGCGCCAGCCACCGGGATGCTGCGCCCCTCCACTTT. Translation: CASASHRDAAPLHF.

The rearrangement uses TRBV5-1 and TRBJ1-2; D not certain. V was pared by 4 bases and J by 4 bases, with 17 bases between. CDR1 is SGHRS, CDR2 YFSETQ, per germline. The length of the CDR3 is 15 residues. CDR3 in amino acids: CASSLSVARSYGYTF. As DNA, the CDR3 is TGCGCCAGCAGCCTTTCGGTCGCCCGTTCCTATGGCTACACCTTC. Filled out from reference TRBV5-1 and TRBJ1-2, the complete variable domain reads KAGVTQTPRYLIKTRGQQVTLSCSPISGHRSVSWYQQTPGQGLQFLFEYFSETQRNKGNFPGRFSGRQFSNSRSEMNVSTLELGDSALYLCASSLSVARSYGYTFGSGTRLTVV.

This clone has a handful of counts. The chain links TRBV24-1 to TRBJ1-2; D is undetermined. V dropped 5 bases and J dropped 7 bases, with 10 bases sitting between them. Germline CDR1 KGHDR, CDR2 SFDVKD. The CDR3 extends over 12 amino acids. In DNA form, the CDR3 reads TGTGCCACCAGTGCCCCTTCCAGTGGCTACACCTTC. Translated, it gives CATSAPSSGYTF.

The chain uses TRBV30 and TRBJ1-1; TRBD1 might be the D (5 bases). The V gene's germline CDR1 is GTSNPN and CDR2 SVGIG (reference sequence). CDR3 length equals 15 residues. The germline V and J ends were trimmed by 4 bases and 0 bases, with 15 bases remaining between them. The CDR3 loop is CAWIAGGNLNTEAFF. The CDR3 DNA is TGTGCCTGGATCGCCGGGGGGAATCTGAACACTGAAGCTTTCTTT.

The chain is built from TRBV24-1 and TRBJ2-3; D gene uncertain. The CDR3 is 16 residues long. Germline lookup yields CDR1 KGHDR and CDR2 SFDVKD. With 1 base removed from V and 0 bases from J, the gap between germline ends came to 10 bases. The CDR3 DNA reads as TGTGCCACCAGTGATTTTGGGCTATCTAGCACAGATACGCAGTATTTT. Translation gives CATSDFGLSSTDTQYF.

This chain connects TRBV10-3 to TRBJ2-3; D not resolved. V lost 4 bases and J 1 base, leaving 9 bases between the germline ends. CDR3 length: 14 residues. The germline gives CDR1 ENHRY, CDR2 SYGVKD. CDR3 sequence: CAISGPSGTDTQYF. The CDR3 DNA sequence: TGTGCCATCAGTGGCCCTAGTGGCACAGATACGCAGTATTTT.

This chain joins TRBV5-4 and TRBJ1-5; 8 bases map to TRBD1. This CDR3 comprises 15 residues. The V segment lost 2 bases and the J segment 3 bases; nucleotides outside the gene matches: 4. Germline values: CDR1 SGHNT, CDR2 YYREEE (reference sequence). The CDR3 region is CASSLGTGLNQPQHF. The CDR3 DNA follows: TGTGCCAGCAGCTTAGGGACAGGACTCAATCAGCCCCAGCATTTT.

V usage is TRBV6-1 and J usage is TRBJ2-3; the match to TRBD1 covers 7 bases. Germline CDR1 MNHNS, CDR2 SASEGT. The CDR3 runs 13 residues. Unmatched junction bases numbered 9, after V lost 3 bases and J lost 12 bases. The CDR3 loop reads CASSDTGQSSQYF. CDR3 nucleotide sequence: TGTGCCAGCAGTGATACGGGACAGTCGTCCCAGTATTTT.